The next 16 T cell receptor beta chains were all read from a single sample in a study of shared clonotypes between healthy human individuals. Using immunoSEQ multiplex PCR, the repertoire was profiled, and TCRdb retains in-frame clones only, with some absent. The sample includes roughly 2.5 million clones, roughly nine tenths of them seen just once. The sample was naive CD4+ T cells sorted from blood. Subset defined: CD45RA+ positively selected. These receptors were collected from a man aged 18 to 30 in good health.

This chain uses TRBV6-6 with TRBJ1-3; 9 bases are a match to TRBD1. This CDR3 is built from 15 residues. With 4 bases clipped from V and 3 bases from J, the junction kept 4 bases outside the gene matches. Germline CDR1 is MNHNY and CDR2 is SVGAGI (reference sequence). Here the CDR3 reads CASSSRDRVGNTIYF. CDR3 sequence (DNA): TGTGCCAGCAGTTCCCGGGACAGGGTTGGAAACACCATATATTTT.

The V call is TRBV5-4, the J call TRBJ2-1; 12 bases map to TRBD2. This CDR3 spans 15 amino acids. Per the germline V gene, CDR1 is SGHNT and CDR2 is YYREEE (reference sequence). V lost 6 bases and J lost 7; bases outside the gene matches: 8. The CDR3 sequence: CASTLAGGPGNEQFF. In DNA form, the CDR3 reads TGTGCCAGCACCCTAGCGGGAGGGCCGGGGAATGAGCAGTTCTTC.

As for this clone: A read error may account for a junction end that differs from germline. This rearrangement joins TRBV7-7 to TRBJ2-1; unclear D gene. Per germline, CDR1 SSHAT and CDR2 FNYEAQ (reference sequence). CDR3 length: 13 residues. CDR3 coding DNA: TGTGCTAGCAGCTTAGAAGGTAACAATGAGCAGTTCTTC. Encoded protein: CASSLEGNNEQFF.

This clone has a single count. DNA for the CDR3: TGTGCCATCAGTGACGCTAGGGAAGCTTTCTTT. It translates to CAISDAREAFF. V usage is TRBV10-3 and J usage is TRBJ1-1, with no clear D. CDR1 ENHRY and CDR2 SYGVKD come from the germline V gene. V lost 3 bases and J 8 bases, leaving 7 bases between the germline ends. The CDR3 consists of 11 residues.

The CDR3 region is CASSEWGGSYEQYF. CDR3 nucleotides: TGTGCCAGCAGTGAATGGGGCGGGTCCTACGAGCAGTACTTC. The chain joins TRBV6-1 to TRBJ2-7, with D tentatively TRBD1 or TRBD2 (5 bases each). V gave up 2 bases and J gave up 1 base, with 9 bases separating them. The germline V gene has CDR1 MNHNS and CDR2 SASEGT. The CDR3 length is 14 residues.

On this clone: Other DNA sequences within the sample encode an identical CDR3. This chain joins TRBV7-2 and TRBJ2-5; D ambiguous. This CDR3 has 11 residues. V dropped 4 bases and J dropped 5 bases, with 5 bases sitting between them. Germline CDR1 and CDR2: SGHTA and FQGNSA. The CDR3 reads CASSSRETQYF. For the CDR3, the DNA is TGTGCCAGCAGCTCAAGGGAGACCCAGTACTTC.

This clone was observed a few times. V and J are TRBV11-2 and TRBJ1-5, with TRBD1 matching 9 bases. The CDR3 is 14 amino acids. Germline V gives CDR1 SGHAT, CDR2 FQNNGV. The V gene end was trimmed by 10 bases and the J gene end by 1 base; junction bases not matched to a gene: 5. This chain's CDR3 is CAITGGPSNQPQHF. DNA of the CDR3: TGTGCCATTACAGGGGGCCCCAGCAATCAGCCCCAGCATTTT.

The chain links TRBV18 to TRBJ1-5, with TRBD1 identical over 9 bases. Germline CDR1 reads KGHSH; CDR2 reads LQKENI. This CDR3 has 16 residues. The junction had 8 bases not matched to a gene; V was cut back by 4 bases and J by 4 bases. The CDR3, as DNA: TGTGCCAGCTCACAAACCCGGGACAGGGCTAATCAGCCCCAGCATTTT. Translating it yields CASSQTRDRANQPQHF.

The chain joins TRBV5-1 to TRBJ1-5; no firm D call. With 3 bases removed from V and 6 bases from J, the gap between germline ends came to 13 bases. The germline V gene encodes CDR1 SGHRS and CDR2 YFSETQ. The CDR3 contains 14 residues. CDR3 loop: CASSSGPVGQPQHF. The CDR3 DNA follows: TGCGCCAGCAGCTCAGGACCGGTTGGTCAGCCCCAGCATTTT.

The CDR3 bases are TGTGCCAGCAGTAGTCTATTCGAGACAGCCTACGAGCAGTACTTC. It is translated as CASSSLFETAYEQYF. The V gene is TRBV28, the J gene TRBJ2-7; a weak D match, TRBD1 (5 bases). The CDR3 has 15 amino acids. The ends were cut back, 5 bases at V and 2 bases at J, with 16 bases in the middle. Germline loops: CDR1 MDHEN, CDR2 SYDVKM. Looking up the rest from reference TRBV28 and TRBJ2-7 gives the full variable domain: DVKVTQSSRYLVKRTGEKVFLECVQDMDHENMFWYRQDPGLGLRLIYFSYDVKMKEKGDIPEGYSVSREKKERFSLILESASTNQTSMYLCASSSLFETAYEQYFGPGTRLTVT.

This sequence joins TRBV13 and TRBJ1-2; no firm D call. V dropped 1 base and J dropped 4 bases, with 10 bases sitting between them. The CDR3 has 14 amino acids. Germline lookup yields CDR1 PRHDT and CDR2 FYEKMQ (reference sequence). The CDR3 is CASSLARQGYGYTF. CDR3 DNA: TGTGCCAGCAGCTTAGCCAGACAAGGCTATGGCTACACCTTC.

This clone came up once. Other nucleotide sequences in the sample specify the same CDR3. This rearrangement joins TRBV6-6 to TRBJ2-7; perhaps TRBD1 as D (5 bases). V was clipped by 2 bases and J by 4 bases, with 12 bases between them. Per the germline V gene, CDR1 is MNHNY and CDR2 is SVGAGI (reference sequence). The CDR3 length is 14 residues. CDR3 DNA sequence: TGTGCCAGCAGTTACGGCAGGGATCCTTACGAGCAGTACTTC. It translates to CASSYGRDPYEQYF.

This clone has only a few counts. The chain employs TRBV10-2 and TRBJ1-6; a weak D match, TRBD1 (6 bases). Germline CDR1 is WSHSY and CDR2 is SAAADI. The CDR3 sequence is 14 residues long. Trimming cost V 5 bases and J 10 bases, with 15 bases left between them. CDR3 in DNA: TGCGCCAGCAGTAATCAGGGGAGCTGGTCACCCCTCCACTTT. This sequence encodes CASSNQGSWSPLHF.

The chain couples TRBV30 to TRBJ1-3; D uncertain. There are 13 residues in the CDR3. Per the germline V gene, CDR1 is GTSNPN and CDR2 is SVGIG (reference sequence). With 1 base removed from V and 2 bases from J, the gap between germline ends came to 6 bases. For the CDR3, the DNA is TGTGCCTGGAGTGGTAGGGCTGGAAACACCATATATTTT. Its protein is CAWSGRAGNTIYF.

This clone was recorded a few times. The rearrangement joins TRBV14 to TRBJ1-6, with D perhaps TRBD1 (5 bases). The CDR3 loop spans 19 amino acids. Per the germline V gene, CDR1 is SGHDN and CDR2 is FVKESK. V was trimmed by 3 bases and J by 0 bases, leaving 18 bases between them. The CDR3 sequence is CASSHRGGATSSYNSPLHF. The CDR3 coding sequence is TGTGCCAGCAGCCACCGTGGAGGGGCAACGAGCTCCTATAATTCACCCCTCCACTTT. The whole variable domain, remainder taken from reference TRBV14 and TRBJ1-6, is EAGVTQFPSHSVIEKGQTVTLRCDPISGHDNLYWYRRVMGKEIKFLLHFVKESKQDESGMPNNRFLAERTGGTYSTLKVQPAELEDSGVYFCASSHRGGATSSYNSPLHFGNGTRLTVT.

CDR3 in amino acids: CASSLFGLDNEQFF. CDR3 DNA sequence: TGTGCCAGCAGTTTATTCGGGCTCGACAATGAGCAGTTCTTC. This sequence joins TRBV27 and TRBJ2-1, with D unresolved. V shed 1 base and J shed 5 bases, with 9 bases lying between them. The CDR3 loop spans 14 amino acids. Per germline, CDR1 MNHEY and CDR2 SMNVEV (reference sequence).